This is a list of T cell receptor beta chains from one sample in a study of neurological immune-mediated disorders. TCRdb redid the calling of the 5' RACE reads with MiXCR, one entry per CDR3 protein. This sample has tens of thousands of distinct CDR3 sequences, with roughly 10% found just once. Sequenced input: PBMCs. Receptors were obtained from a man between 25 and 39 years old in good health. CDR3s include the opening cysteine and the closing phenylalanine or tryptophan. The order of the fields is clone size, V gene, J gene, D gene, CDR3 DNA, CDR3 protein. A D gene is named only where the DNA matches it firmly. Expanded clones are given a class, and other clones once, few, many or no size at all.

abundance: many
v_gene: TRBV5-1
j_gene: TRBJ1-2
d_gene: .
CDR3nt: TGCGCCAGCAGAACTACAGGGAACGATGGCTACACCTTC
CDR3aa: CASRTTGNDGYTF

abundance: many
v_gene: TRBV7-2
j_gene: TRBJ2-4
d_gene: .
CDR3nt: TGTGCCAGCAGCTTATGGGGGGCGGTGGGCAAAAACATTCAGTACTTC
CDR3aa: CASSLWGAVGKNIQYF

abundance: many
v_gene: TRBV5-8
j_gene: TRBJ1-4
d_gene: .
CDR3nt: TGTGCCAGCAGCTTGGAGGGGGTTCAGAGTGAAAAACTGTTTTTT
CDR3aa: CASSLEGVQSEKLFF

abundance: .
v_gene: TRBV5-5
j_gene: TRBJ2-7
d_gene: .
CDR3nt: TGTGCCAGCAGCTTGGCTTGGGCCTCCTACGAGCAGTACTTC
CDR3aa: CASSLAWASYEQYF

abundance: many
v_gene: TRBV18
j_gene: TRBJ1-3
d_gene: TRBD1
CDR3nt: TGTGCCAGCTCACCGACAGGGGCCACTGGAAACACCATATATTTT
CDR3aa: CASSPTGATGNTIYF

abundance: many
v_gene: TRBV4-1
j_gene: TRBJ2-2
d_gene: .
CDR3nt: TGCGCCAGCAGCCAGGACCGACTAGAGAATTTTAACACCGGGGAGCTGTTTTTT
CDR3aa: CASSQDRLENFNTGELFF

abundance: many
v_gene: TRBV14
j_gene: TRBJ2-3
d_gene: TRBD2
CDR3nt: TGTGCCAGCAGCCAAGTACGTTGGCTAGCGGGCCCCACAGATACGCAGTATTTT
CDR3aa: CASSQVRWLAGPTDTQYF

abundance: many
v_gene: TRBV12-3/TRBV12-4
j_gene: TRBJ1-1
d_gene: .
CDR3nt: TGTGCCAGCAGTTTAGGGGGGACGACGTTCACTGAAGCTTTCTTT
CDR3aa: CASSLGGTTFTEAFF

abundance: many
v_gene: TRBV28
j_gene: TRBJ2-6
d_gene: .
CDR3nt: TGTGCCAGCAGTTCTTTTGGGGAGATCTCTGGGGCCAACGTCCTGACTTTC
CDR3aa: CASSSFGEISGANVLTF

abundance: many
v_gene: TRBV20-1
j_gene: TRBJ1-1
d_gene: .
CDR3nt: TGCAGTGCTAGATCTGAGTTGGGTGGGGGGGACACTGAAGCTTTCTTT
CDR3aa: CSARSELGGGDTEAFF

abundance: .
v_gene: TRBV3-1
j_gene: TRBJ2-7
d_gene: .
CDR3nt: TGTGCCAGCAGCCAAGATCCCCAGGGCACCTACGAGCAGTACTTC
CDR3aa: CASSQDPQGTYEQYF

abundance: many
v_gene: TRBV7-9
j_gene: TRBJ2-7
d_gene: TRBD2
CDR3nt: TGTGCCAGCAGCTCCGAGACTAGCGCAGACGAGCAGTACTTC
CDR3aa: CASSSETSADEQYF

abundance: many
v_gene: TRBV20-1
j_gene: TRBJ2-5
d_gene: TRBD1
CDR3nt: TGCAGTGCTAGAGATCGGGGACAGAGTCAAGAGACCCAGTACTTC
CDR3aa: CSARDRGQSQETQYF

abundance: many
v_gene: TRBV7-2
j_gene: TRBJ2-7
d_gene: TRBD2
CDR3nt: TGTGCCAGCAGCCACCCCGAATGGGCGGGAGGGCCGGTATACGAGCAGTACTTC
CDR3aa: CASSHPEWAGGPVYEQYF

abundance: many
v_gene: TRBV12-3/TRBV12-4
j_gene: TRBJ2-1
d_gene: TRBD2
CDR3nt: TGTGCCAGCAGTTTAAGCCGGGGCGGGGGGCGGCAGTTCTTC
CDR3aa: CASSLSRGGGRQFF

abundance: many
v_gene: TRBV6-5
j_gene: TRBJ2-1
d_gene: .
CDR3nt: TGTGCCAGCAGTTTCCAGACTAGAGGCGAGCAGTTCTTC
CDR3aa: CASSFQTRGEQFF

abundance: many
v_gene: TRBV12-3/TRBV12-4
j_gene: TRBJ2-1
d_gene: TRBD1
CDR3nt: TGTGCCAGCAGTCCCCGGGACAGGGGGAATGAGCAGTTCTTC
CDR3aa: CASSPRDRGNEQFF

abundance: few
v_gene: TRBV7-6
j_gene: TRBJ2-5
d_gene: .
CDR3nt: TGTGCCAGCAGCTTACGCCCGGGCACCTTACAAGAGACCCAGTACTTC
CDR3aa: CASSLRPGTLQETQYF

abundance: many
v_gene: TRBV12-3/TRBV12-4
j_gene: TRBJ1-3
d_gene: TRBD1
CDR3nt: TGTGCCAGCAGCAAGACAGGGTGGGACACCATATATTTT
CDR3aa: CASSKTGWDTIYF

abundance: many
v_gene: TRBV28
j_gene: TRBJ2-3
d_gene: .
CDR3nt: TGTGCCAGCAGTTTGGGCGGGTCAGATACGCAGTATTTT
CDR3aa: CASSLGGSDTQYF

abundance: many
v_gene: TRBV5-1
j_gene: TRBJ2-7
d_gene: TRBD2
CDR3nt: TGCGCCAGCAGCTTGGGTACAGCGGGAGACGAGCAGTACTTC
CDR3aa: CASSLGTAGDEQYF

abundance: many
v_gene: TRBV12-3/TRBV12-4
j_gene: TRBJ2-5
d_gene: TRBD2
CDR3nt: TGTGCCAGCAGTTCGACTAGCGGGAGGGCCCTCGGAGAGACCCAGTACTTC
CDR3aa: CASSSTSGRALGETQYF

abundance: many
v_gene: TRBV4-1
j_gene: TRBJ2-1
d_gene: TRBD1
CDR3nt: TGCGCCAGCAGCCAAACAGGGGGACCCAATGAGCAGTTCTTC
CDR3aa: CASSQTGGPNEQFF

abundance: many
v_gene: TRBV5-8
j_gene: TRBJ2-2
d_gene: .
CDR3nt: TGTGCCAGCAGCCATCCGGGACATACCACCGGGGAGCTGTTTTTT
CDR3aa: CASSHPGHTTGELFF

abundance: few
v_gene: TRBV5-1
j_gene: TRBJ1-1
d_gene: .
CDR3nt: TGCGCCAGCAGCTTGGATCTGGGCAGGTCGAACACTGAAGCTTTCTTT
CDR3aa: CASSLDLGRSNTEAFF

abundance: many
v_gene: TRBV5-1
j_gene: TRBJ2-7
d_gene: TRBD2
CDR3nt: TGCGCCAGCAGCTCCACGCTAATAGCGGGAGGTTACGAGCAGTACTTC
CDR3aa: CASSSTLIAGGYEQYF

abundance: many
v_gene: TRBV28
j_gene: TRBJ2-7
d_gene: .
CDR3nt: TGTGCCAGCAGTTTACCCTCGGTAGGCCTTCGGGAGCAGTACTTC
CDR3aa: CASSLPSVGLREQYF

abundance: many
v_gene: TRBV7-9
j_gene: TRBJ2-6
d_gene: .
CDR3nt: TGTGCCAGCAGGGGGGCTGGGGCCAACGTCCTGACTTTC
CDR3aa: CASRGAGANVLTF

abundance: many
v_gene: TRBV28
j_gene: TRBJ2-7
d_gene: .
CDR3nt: TGTGCCAGCAGTTCCGGAGACTACGAGCAGTACTTC
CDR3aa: CASSSGDYEQYF

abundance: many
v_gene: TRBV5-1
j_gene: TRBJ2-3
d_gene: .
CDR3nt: TGCGCCAGCAGCACCGGACTGAACAGTGACGCAACGCAGTATTTT
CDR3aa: CASSTGLNSDATQYF

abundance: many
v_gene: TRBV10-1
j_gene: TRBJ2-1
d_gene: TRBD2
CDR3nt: TGCGCCAGCAGTGAGTCCGGGTTCACTAGCGGGAACCACAATGAGCAGTTCTTC
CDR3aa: CASSESGFTSGNHNEQFF

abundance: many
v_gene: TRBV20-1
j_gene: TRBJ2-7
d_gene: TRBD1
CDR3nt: TGCAGTGCTAGTCGGGACAGCCCCTACGAGCAGTACTTC
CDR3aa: CSASRDSPYEQYF

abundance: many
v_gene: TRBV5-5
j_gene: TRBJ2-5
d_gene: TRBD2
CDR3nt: TGTGCCAGCAGCCCTGGGACTAGCGGGAGGGCATTCGAGACCCAGTACTTC
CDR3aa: CASSPGTSGRAFETQYF

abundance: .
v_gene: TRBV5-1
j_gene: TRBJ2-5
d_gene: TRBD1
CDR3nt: TGCGCCAGCAGCAAACAGGGGGTTGAAGAGACCCAGTACTTC
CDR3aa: CASSKQGVEETQYF

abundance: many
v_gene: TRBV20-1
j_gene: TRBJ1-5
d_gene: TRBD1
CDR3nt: TGCAGTGCTAGTGTTCCGGGACAGGGGGCCGAGAGCAATCAGCCCCAGCATTTT
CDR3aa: CSASVPGQGAESNQPQHF

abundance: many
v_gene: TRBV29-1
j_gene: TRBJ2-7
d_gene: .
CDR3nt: TGCAGCGTTGCATTCGCCTACGAGCAGTACTTC
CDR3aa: CSVAFAYEQYF

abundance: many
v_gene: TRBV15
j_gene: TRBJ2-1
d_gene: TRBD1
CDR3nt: TGTGCCACCAGCAGAGATCGCGCCGGGACAGAGAACAATGAGCAGTTCTTC
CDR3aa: CATSRDRAGTENNEQFF

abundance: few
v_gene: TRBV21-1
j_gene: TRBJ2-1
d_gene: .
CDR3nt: TGTGCCAGCAGCAAAGCCAGACTAGCGCGGGGTCGGGGTGTGAATGAGCAGTTCTTC
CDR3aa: CASSKARLARGRGVNEQFF

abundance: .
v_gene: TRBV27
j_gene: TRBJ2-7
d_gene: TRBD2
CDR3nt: TGTGCCAGCAGTCTGGGACTAAGCGGGAACGAGCAGTACTTC
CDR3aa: CASSLGLSGNEQYF

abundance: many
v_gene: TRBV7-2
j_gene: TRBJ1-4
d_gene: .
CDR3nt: TGTGCCAGCAGCTTAGCGTTAGGCAGTAATGAAAAACTGTTTTTT
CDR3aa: CASSLALGSNEKLFF

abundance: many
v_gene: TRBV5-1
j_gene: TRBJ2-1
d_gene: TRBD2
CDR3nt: TGCGCCAGCAGCTTGTACGCGGGAGGGCCTACTGAGCAGTTCTTC
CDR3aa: CASSLYAGGPTEQFF